One and the same sample provided the 20 T cell receptor beta chains below, sequenced in a study of blood T cell repertoires in COVID-19. Data came from immunoSEQ multiplex PCR; TCRdb stores just in-frame clones and leaves some out. This sample has 150,000 to 200,000 clones, with approximately 92% found just once. The sample comprised peripheral blood. The receptors were sampled from a woman aged 50 to 60 with acute or convalescent COVID-19.

This clone was counted a single time. One end of the junction fails to match germline, which may point to a read error. The chain carries TRBV2 and TRBJ2-2; 7 bases line up with TRBD2. The CDR3 has 12 amino acids. CDR1 and CDR2 (germline): SNHLY, FYNNEI. CDR3 sequence: CASSPPGGELFF. CDR3 coding DNA: TGTGCCAGCAGTCCACCTGGGGGGGAGTTGTTTTTT. The variable domain in full, with the rest retrieved from reference TRBV2 and TRBJ2-2, is EPEVTQTPSHQVTQMGQEVILRCVPISNHLYFYWYRQILGQKVEFLVSFYNNEISEKSEIFDDQFSVERPDGSNFTLKIRSTKLEDSAMYFCASSPPGGELFFGEGSRLTVL.

The chain is built from TRBV2 and TRBJ2-3; 12 nucleotides align to TRBD2. Germline lookup yields CDR1 SNHLY and CDR2 FYNNEI. The CDR3 is 16 amino acids. Losses at the gene ends were 9 bases for V and 1 base for J; bases not matched to a gene: 8. CDR3 DNA sequence: TGTGCCAGGGGGACTAGCGGGTCGGCGGGCACAGATACGCAGTATTTT. It translates to CARGTSGSAGTDTQYF.

The chain links TRBV9 to TRBJ2-1; D gene uncertain. The CDR3 totals 14 residues. V lost 4 bases to trimming and J lost 0 bases, with 8 bases between them. The germline V gene encodes CDR1 SGDLS and CDR2 YYNGEE. This CDR3 is CASSLLSSYNEQFF. The DNA for the CDR3 is TGTGCCAGCAGCTTACTTAGCTCCTACAATGAGCAGTTCTTC.

The rearrangement joins TRBV30 to TRBJ2-6; D uncertain. There are 14 residues in the CDR3. The V and J ends lost 6 bases and 0 bases respectively, with 9 bases between them. CDR1 is GTSNPN and CDR2 is SVGIG in the germline V gene (reference sequence). The CDR3 reads CACPLSSGANVLTF. CDR3 DNA sequence: TGTGCCTGCCCACTTAGCTCTGGGGCCAACGTCCTGACTTTC.

V and J are TRBV7-2 and TRBJ2-7, with 8 bases aligning to TRBD1. Germline loops: CDR1 SGHTA, CDR2 FQGNSA. The V gene end was trimmed by 3 bases and the J gene end by 4 bases; junction bases not matched to a gene: 5. This CDR3 is 14 amino acids long. Here the CDR3 reads CASSFWTGLYEQYF. The CDR3 DNA sequence: TGTGCCAGCAGCTTCTGGACAGGGCTATACGAGCAGTACTTC.

The chain joins TRBV5-4 to TRBJ2-2; 9 bases align to TRBD1. CDR3 length: 14 residues. V trimming: 1 base; J trimming: 6 bases; junction bases outside the gene matches: 1. Germline values: CDR1 SGHNT, CDR2 YYREEE (reference sequence). Here the CDR3 reads CASSLTGGSGELFF. The CDR3 bases are TGTGCCAGCAGCTTGACAGGGGGCTCCGGGGAGCTGTTTTTT.

The rearrangement uses TRBV19 and TRBJ2-7; TRBD2 matches at 12 bases. V dropped 9 bases and J dropped 3; count of bases not matched to a gene: 3. Germline V gene data show CDR1 as LNHDA and CDR2 as SQIVND (reference sequence). This CDR3 region has 13 residues. CDR3: CASRTSGDYEQYF. The DNA of the CDR3 is TGTGCCAGCAGGACTAGCGGGGACTACGAGCAGTACTTC.

J is TRBJ1-1 and V is TRBV12-5, with D unclear. Germline lookup yields CDR1 LGHNT and CDR2 FRNRAP. Trimming left V 0 bases short and J 2 bases short, with 13 bases between. The CDR3 runs to 16 residues. The CDR3 nucleotides are TGTGCTAGTGGTTTGGTTGGATGGGAGATAAACACTGAAGCTTTCTTT. The encoded protein is CASGLVGWEINTEAFF.

This clone was found a few times. V usage is TRBV5-4 and J usage is TRBJ1-2, with TRBD1 matching over 8 bases. Trimming cost V 6 bases and J 8 bases; bases outside gene matches: 9. CDR1 is SGHNT, CDR2 YYREEE, per germline (reference sequence). CDR3 length: 13 residues. The CDR3 sequence is CASTTDRGSGYTF. The CDR3 nucleotides are TGTGCCAGCACCACTGACAGGGGTAGCGGCTACACCTTC.

The DNA of the CDR3 is TGTGCCAGCAGCAAATTGGACCGGGACTGTAGGTATGGCTACACCTTC. Its translation: CASSKLDRDCRYGYTF. The chain links TRBV21-1 to TRBJ1-2. TRBV21-1 is a known pseudogene. CDR3 length equals 16 residues.

V and J are TRBV6-5 and TRBJ1-5, with 7 bases aligning to TRBD1. The ends lost 7 bases at V and 0 bases at J; junction bases unmatched: 6. The CDR3 is 15 residues long. The germline CDR1 and CDR2 sequences are MNHEY and SVGAGI. CDR3 loop: CASTRQGYSNQPQHF. The CDR3 DNA reads as TGTGCCAGCACACGACAGGGTTATAGCAATCAGCCCCAGCATTTT.

V usage is TRBV19 and J usage is TRBJ1-4; TRBD1 might be the D (5 bases). V dropped 0 bases and J dropped 7 bases, with 9 bases sitting between them. Germline V gene data show CDR1 as LNHDA and CDR2 as SQIVND (reference sequence). The CDR3 length is 14 residues. The DNA for the CDR3 is TGTGCCAGTAGTATAGACAGGGCCGGTGAAAAACTGTTTTTT. Residues: CASSIDRAGEKLFF.

J is TRBJ1-1 and V is TRBV6-5; D is uncertain. The CDR3 length is 15 residues. Germline values: CDR1 MNHEY, CDR2 SVGAGI. The V gene lost 0 bases and the J gene lost 4 bases, with 12 bases spanning the gap. This chain's CDR3 is CASSYSEGLGTEAFF. CDR3 coding DNA: TGTGCCAGCAGTTACTCGGAGGGATTGGGCACTGAAGCTTTCTTT.

The J gene is TRBJ1-1, the V gene TRBV12-5; D remains unclear. Trimming shortened V by 5 bases and J by 3 bases, and 16 bases separated the two germline ends. This CDR3 comprises 15 residues. Germline V gene data show CDR1 as LGHNT and CDR2 as FRNRAP. In nucleotides, the CDR3 is TGTGCTAGTGGTCCCGGCCCTAGATTAGACACTGAAGCTTTCTTT. This translates into CASGPGPRLDTEAFF.

This clone was seen a handful of times. The rearrangement joins TRBV6-6 to TRBJ2-3, with TRBD2 matching 8 bases. The CDR3 length is 16 residues. V shed 0 bases, J shed 1 base, and the junction held 3 bases outside the gene matches. The germline V gene has CDR1 MNHNY and CDR2 SVGAGI (reference sequence). In DNA form, the CDR3 reads TGTGCCAGCAGTTACTCATGGCGGGGGGGCACAGATACGCAGTATTTT. This codes for CASSYSWRGGTDTQYF.

V is TRBV2 and J is TRBJ2-3, with TRBD1 identical over 7 bases. The CDR3 covers 15 residues. The germline CDR1 and CDR2 sequences are SNHLY and FYNNEI. V shed 7 bases, J shed 4 bases, and the junction held 11 bases outside the gene matches. The CDR3 DNA follows: TGTGCCAGCACTATAGACAGGGAAGGTCCAGATACGCAGTATTTT. Protein product: CASTIDREGPDTQYF.

This chain joins TRBV14 and TRBJ1-2; TRBD1 aligns across 9 bases. The CDR3 is made up of 16 amino acids. J lost 4 bases, V lost 2 bases, and 8 bases had no gene match. Germline V gene data show CDR1 as SGHDN and CDR2 as FVKESK. This CDR3 reads CASSQRDRADPYGYTF. As DNA, the CDR3 is TGTGCCAGCAGCCAAAGGGACAGGGCGGATCCCTATGGCTACACCTTC. Drawing the rest from reference TRBV14 and TRBJ1-2, the complete variable domain is EAGVTQFPSHSVIEKGQTVTLRCDPISGHDNLYWYRRVMGKEIKFLLHFVKESKQDESGMPNNRFLAERTGGTYSTLKVQPAELEDSGVYFCASSQRDRADPYGYTFGSGTRLTVV.

This clone was recorded a few times. V usage is TRBV4-2 and J usage is TRBJ2-7, with D possibly being TRBD2 (6 bases). Germline CDR1 LGHNA, CDR2 YNFKEQ. The CDR3 consists of 13 residues. Trimming left V 3 bases short and J 7 bases short, with 13 bases between. The CDR3 bases are TGTGCCAGCAGCCAGGGACTGCTGAGGGAGCAGTACTTC. Protein: CASSQGLLREQYF.

This chain joins TRBV11-1 and TRBJ1-1, with D hard to call. V was shortened by 5 bases and J by 5 bases, with 12 bases between the two germline ends. Looked up from germline, CDR1 is SGHAT and CDR2 is FQDESV (reference sequence). The CDR3 is made up of 13 amino acids. CDR3 region: CASSTKRGTEAFF. The CDR3 nucleotides are TGTGCCAGCAGCACCAAACGGGGAACTGAAGCTTTCTTT.

J is TRBJ2-1 and V is TRBV13; 11 nucleotides match TRBD2. Germline lookup yields CDR1 PRHDT and CDR2 FYEKMQ (reference sequence). The CDR3 has 15 residues. Trimming at V came to 2 bases and at J to 7 bases, leaving 4 bases not matched to a gene. CDR3 loop: CASSLIAGGPNEQFF. The CDR3 DNA follows: TGTGCCAGCAGCTTAATAGCGGGGGGGCCGAATGAGCAGTTCTTC.